These 32 T cell receptor beta chains were sequenced from one sample in a study of blood T cell dynamics during melanoma immunotherapy. Indicated time point: pre-treatment baseline. Repertoires were generated with immunoSEQ multiplex PCR, while TCRdb's copy carries only in-frame clones and drops some. Of fewer than 16,000 clones in the sample, over 65% were seen once. Here the sequenced sample was blood, taken from a patient treated with checkpoint blockade. The receptors shown here come from a human donor with melanoma.

This clone was picked up one time. The rearrangement joins TRBV27 to TRBJ1-1; tentative D call: TRBD1 (6 bases). This CDR3 contains 10 residues. With 9 bases removed from V and 5 bases from J, the gap between germline ends came to 7 bases. Germline V gene sequence: CDR1 MNHEY, CDR2 SMNVEV (reference sequence). The CDR3: CARGGTEAFF. As DNA, the CDR3 is TGTGCCAGAGGGGGTACTGAAGCTTTCTTT.

This clone was detected only once. This rearrangement joins TRBV2 to TRBJ1-1; 7 bases map to TRBD1. Germline CDR1 reads SNHLY; CDR2 reads FYNNEI. This CDR3 is 14 amino acids long. Unmatched junction bases numbered 5, after V lost 7 bases and J lost 0 bases. DNA for the CDR3: TGTGCCAGCATCAGGGGGGGGATGAACACTGAAGCTTTCTTT. It encodes CASIRGGMNTEAFF.

The chain employs TRBV7-9 and TRBJ1-1; D is unresolved. The CDR3 has 16 amino acids. V was pared by 8 bases and J by 0 bases, with 19 bases between. The V gene's germline CDR1 is SEHNR and CDR2 FQNEAQ (reference sequence). CDR3 amino acids: CASADPSSQLNTEAFF. The CDR3 nucleotides read TGTGCCAGCGCGGATCCCTCGAGTCAATTGAACACTGAAGCTTTCTTT. Full variable domain (rest looked up from reference TRBV7-9 and TRBJ1-1): DTGVSQNPRHKITKRGQNVTFRCDPISEHNRLYWYRQTLGQGPEFLTYFQNEAQLEKSRLLSDRFSAERPKGSFSTLEIQRTEQGDSAMYLCASADPSSQLNTEAFFGQGTRLTVV.

The chain combines TRBV7-9 with TRBJ2-7; possibly TRBD1 for D (6 bases). The CDR3 consists of 15 residues. Germline V gene data show CDR1 as SEHNR and CDR2 as FQNEAQ (reference sequence). The V gene lost 4 bases and the J gene lost 2 bases, with 15 bases spanning the gap. In DNA, the CDR3 is TGTGCCAGCAGCTCACCCCTACGACAGGCCTACGAGCAGTACTTC. Protein: CASSSPLRQAYEQYF.

The gene calls are TRBV6-6 and TRBJ2-3, with TRBD2 matching over 7 bases. This CDR3 has 15 amino acids. The germline gives CDR1 MNHNY, CDR2 SVGAGI (reference sequence). V was clipped by 6 bases and J by 1 base; unmatched bases: 7. CDR3 residues: CASSGHGGGTDTQYF. The CDR3 region has the DNA TGTGCCAGCAGCGGCCATGGGGGGGGCACAGATACGCAGTATTTT.

The gene calls are TRBV10-1 and TRBJ2-2; D possibly uses TRBD1 or TRBD2 (6 bases each). CDR1 and CDR2 (germline): WNHNN, SYGVQD (reference sequence). The CDR3 consists of 17 residues. V was shortened by 6 bases and J by 5 bases, with 22 bases between the two germline ends. CDR3 bases: TGCGCCAGCAGCCCCGGGGGCGGGTTTGTACAGACCGGGGAGCTGTTTTTT. As protein: CASSPGGGFVQTGELFF.

The chain is built from TRBV6-5 and TRBJ1-5; D unclear. The V gene's germline CDR1 is MNHEY and CDR2 SVGAGI. The CDR3 contains 13 residues. Trimming took 5 bases from V and 5 from J, leaving 10 bases between them. CDR3 sequence (DNA): TGTGCCAGCAGTGAAATGGTCTATCAGCCCCAGCATTTT. Encoded protein: CASSEMVYQPQHF.

The chain couples TRBV18 to TRBJ1-2; no definite D call. There are 14 residues in the CDR3. The germline V and J ends were trimmed by 3 bases and 0 bases, with 8 bases remaining between them. Germline-derived CDR1 and CDR2 are KGHSH and LQKENI. The CDR3 here is CASSPGPSNYGYTF. For the CDR3, the DNA is TGTGCCAGCTCACCCGGGCCCTCTAACTATGGCTACACCTTC.

The V call is TRBV23-1, the J call TRBJ2-3, with D possibly being TRBD1 (6 bases). TRBV23-1 is an open reading frame, and its role is uncertain. The V end was cut by 3 bases, the J end by 0 bases, with 13 bases between. The length of the CDR3 is 16 residues. CDR3 protein: CASSHYGQSSTDTQYF. DNA of the CDR3: TGCGCCAGCAGTCATTACGGACAGAGTAGCACAGATACGCAGTATTTT.

This sequence joins TRBV6-6 and TRBJ2-3; no definite D call. This CDR3 has 15 amino acids. Between the trimmed V and J ends, which lost 0 bases and 3 bases, there was a span of 10 bases. The germline V gene encodes CDR1 MNHNY and CDR2 SVGAGI (reference sequence). CDR3 nucleotide sequence: TGTGCCAGCAGTTACTCTTCCGGGCGAACAGATACGCAGTATTTT. Translated: CASSYSSGRTDTQYF.

This sequence joins TRBV27 and TRBJ1-5; 7 nucleotides agree with TRBD1. The V gene's germline CDR1 is MNHEY and CDR2 SMNVEV (reference sequence). V lost 2 bases and J lost 2; bases outside the gene matches: 3. This CDR3 region has 15 residues. The CDR3 bases are TGTGCCAGCAGTTTAAGCCAGGGGGGCAATCAGCCCCAGCATTTT. It codes for CASSLSQGGNQPQHF.

This sequence joins TRBV16 and TRBJ1-6; D might be TRBD1 (6 bases). Between the trimmed V and J ends, which lost 1 base and 5 bases, there was a span of 12 bases. Germline-derived CDR1 and CDR2 are KGHSY and FQNENV. This CDR3 has 16 amino acids. The CDR3 nucleotides are TGTGCCAGCAGCCAATGGTTAGGGGGAAATAATTCACCCCTCCACTTT. It specifies CASSQWLGGNNSPLHF.

V and J are TRBV27 and TRBJ2-7; D is possibly TRBD2 (5 bases). V dropped 3 bases and J dropped 6 bases, with 9 bases sitting between them. The CDR3 runs 12 residues. In germline, CDR1 is MNHEY, CDR2 SMNVEV (reference sequence). The CDR3 nucleotides are TGTGCCAGCAGTTTTGGCGGGTTCGAGCAGTACTTC. Translation gives CASSFGGFEQYF.

The chain combines TRBV6-6 with TRBJ2-3; TRBD2 matches 8 bases. The CDR3 sequence is 14 residues long. V was pared by 6 bases and J by 4 bases, with 6 bases of the junction left unmatched. CDR1 and CDR2 (germline): MNHNY, SVGAGI (reference sequence). CDR3 coding DNA: TGTGCCAGCAGAAACGGGGGGGCGTCAGATACGCAGTATTTT. Encoded protein: CASRNGGASDTQYF.

The chain employs TRBV5-4 and TRBJ1-1, with D unclear. There are 14 residues in the CDR3. The germline V gene encodes CDR1 SGHNT and CDR2 YYREEE (reference sequence). Trimming pared 4 bases from V and 2 bases from J, leaving 12 bases between. CDR3 loop: CASSGGLLNTEAFF. For the CDR3, the DNA is TGTGCCAGCAGCGGTGGGCTCCTCAACACTGAAGCTTTCTTT.

This clone showed up just once. V and J are TRBV10-3 and TRBJ2-7; D may correspond to TRBD1 or TRBD2 (6 bases each). Germline CDR1 and CDR2: ENHRY and SYGVKD. Trimming shortened V by 8 bases and J by 2 bases, and 16 bases separated the two germline ends. This CDR3 has 14 residues. The CDR3 DNA is TGTGCCATCGCCGACGGGGGCTACACCTACGAGCAGTACTTC. Translated, it gives CAIADGGYTYEQYF.

The rearrangement joins TRBV21-1 to TRBJ1-5; TRBD1, the table's D call, was not compared with the DNA. TRBV21-1 is marked as a pseudogene. The CDR3 runs to 16 residues. The CDR3 loop is CASSRGQGHRFEPQHF. CDR3 bases: TGTGCCAGCAGCAGAGGACAGGGGCACAGGTTTGAGCCCCAGCATTTT.

The CDR3 DNA reads as TGTGCCACCAGGACAGGGTTTAACTCACCCCTCCACTTT. Amino acids: CATRTGFNSPLHF. The J gene is TRBJ1-6, the V gene TRBV28, with 8 nucleotides matching TRBD1. Germline assignment: CDR1 MDHEN and CDR2 SYDVKM. This CDR3 region has 13 residues. The trim removed 10 bases at V and 10 bases at J, leaving 9 bases unmatched.

This clone was seen only a few times. V gene TRBV19 combines with J gene TRBJ1-6; no firm D call. The CDR3 sequence is 16 residues long. Germline V CDR1 and CDR2: LNHDA, SQIVND (reference sequence). V was cut by 5 bases and J by 4 bases, with 15 bases left in between. The CDR3 spells CASSSRVKVYNSPLHF. CDR3 nucleotides: TGTGCCAGTAGTTCGCGGGTGAAGGTTTATAATTCACCCCTCCACTTT. Filled out from reference TRBV19 and TRBJ1-6, the complete variable domain reads DGGITQSPKYLFRKEGQNVTLSCEQNLNHDAMYWYRQDPGQGLRLIYYSQIVNDFQKGDIAEGYSVSREKKESFPLTVTSAQKNPTAFYLCASSSRVKVYNSPLHFGNGTRLTVT.

This clone has just one count. This chain connects TRBV5-1 to TRBJ1-4, with 7 nucleotides matching TRBD1. Germline CDR1 SGHRS, CDR2 YFSETQ. This CDR3 has 15 amino acids. Germline trimming cut 0 bases from V and 7 bases from J; bases unmatched to any gene: 6. The CDR3 DNA is TGCGCCAGCAGCTTGGCTGGGACAGAAGCTGAAAAACTGTTTTTT. Translation: CASSLAGTEAEKLFF.

This chain joins TRBV7-9 and TRBJ2-7; TRBD2 agrees at 7 bases. The V segment lost 5 bases and the J segment 3 bases; nucleotides outside the gene matches: 7. Germline CDR1 SEHNR, CDR2 FQNEAQ (reference sequence). The CDR3 is 14 residues long. The CDR3 DNA follows: TGTGCCAGCAGCCTCGGGGACTACAGCTACGAGCAGTACTTC. It yields the protein CASSLGDYSYEQYF. The complete variable domain, with remaining parts taken from reference TRBV7-9 and TRBJ2-7, reads DTGVSQNPRHKITKRGQNVTFRCDPISEHNRLYWYRQTLGQGPEFLTYFQNEAQLEKSRLLSDRFSAERPKGSFSTLEIQRTEQGDSAMYLCASSLGDYSYEQYFGPGTRLTVT.

This chain links TRBV7-3 with TRBJ1-6; D gene ambiguous. V was shortened by 2 bases and J by 7 bases, with 12 bases between the two germline ends. Germline V CDR1 and CDR2: SGHTA, FQGTGA. CDR3 length equals 15 residues. CDR3 bases: TGTGCCAGCAGCTTACAAATTGGGAGAAATTCACCCCTCCACTTT. Its translation is CASSLQIGRNSPLHF.

This chain joins TRBV10-2 and TRBJ1-6, with 7 positions matching TRBD1. CDR3 length equals 14 residues. Trimming at V came to 6 bases and at J to 8 bases, leaving 7 bases not matched to a gene. Germline V lookup: CDR1 WSHSY, CDR2 SAAADI. Written as DNA, the CDR3 is TGCGCCAGCAGGGAGACAGGGAAGGATTCACCCCTCCACTTT. Translating it yields CASRETGKDSPLHF.

This clone was seen a handful of times. The chain uses TRBV2 and TRBJ2-7, with D perhaps being TRBD1 or TRBD2 (6 bases each). The V and J ends lost 6 bases and 4 bases respectively, with 16 bases between them. Germline V gene lookup returns CDR1 SNHLY and CDR2 FYNNEI. This CDR3 spans 14 amino acids. The CDR3, as DNA: TGTGCCAGCAGGGGGGCGGGACTTGCGTACGAGCAGTACTTC. It is translated as CASRGAGLAYEQYF.

The chain is built from TRBV7-9 and TRBJ1-6; D is unresolved. This CDR3 comprises 14 residues. In germline, CDR1 is SEHNR, CDR2 FQNEAQ (reference sequence). Trimming took off 1 base at V and 7 bases at J, with 8 bases between the two ends. In DNA form, the CDR3 reads TGTGCCAGCAGCTTAGTTCAGTGGAATTCACCCCTCCACTTT. It encodes CASSLVQWNSPLHF.

This chain links TRBV7-2 with TRBJ1-2, with a tentative D call TRBD1 (6 bases). The CDR3 spans 15 residues. Trimming removed 2 bases at V and 8 bases at J, with 18 bases between. Germline lookup yields CDR1 SGHTA and CDR2 FQGNSA. This CDR3 reads CASSLFLPGAQGYTF. CDR3 DNA sequence: TGTGCCAGCAGCTTATTCCTTCCGGGGGCGCAAGGCTACACCTTC.

This chain uses TRBV19 with TRBJ1-6, with 7 bases lining up with TRBD1. This CDR3 region has 13 residues. Germline CDR1 reads LNHDA; CDR2 reads SQIVND (reference sequence). V dropped 5 bases and J dropped 6; count of bases not matched to a gene: 1. This CDR3 is CASSGQVNSPLHF. CDR3 nucleotides: TGTGCCAGTAGTGGACAGGTTAATTCACCCCTCCACTTT.

The chain combines TRBV9 with TRBJ1-3, with 7 bases aligning to TRBD1. The CDR3 has 14 residues. Germline V gene lookup returns CDR1 SGDLS and CDR2 YYNGEE. V dropped 3 bases and J dropped 2; count of bases not matched to a gene: 2. The CDR3 DNA is TGTGCCAGCAGCGGAGGGGGCCCTGGAAACACCATATATTTT. Translation: CASSGGGPGNTIYF.

This clone was seen once. The J gene is TRBJ1-6, the V gene TRBV7-9; TRBD1 aligns across 7 bases. The CDR3 covers 14 residues. The germline V gene has CDR1 SEHNR and CDR2 FQNEAQ (reference sequence). V was pared by 5 bases and J by 5 bases, with 3 bases of the junction left unmatched. CDR3 amino acids: CASSRGQNNSPLHF. The DNA of the CDR3 is TGTGCCAGCAGCCGGGGACAGAATAATTCACCCCTCCACTTT.

V gene TRBV4-1 combines with J gene TRBJ2-1; either TRBD1 or TRBD2 may fit D (5 bases each). V lost 4 bases and J 9 bases, leaving 19 bases between the germline ends. The length of the CDR3 is 15 residues. Germline V gives CDR1 MGHRA, CDR2 YSYEKL. The DNA for the CDR3 is TGCGCCAGCAGCCCAGTCGGGCCTGACAGCGGTGAGCAGTTCTTC. Encoded protein: CASSPVGPDSGEQFF.

This chain joins TRBV28 and TRBJ1-1; D unresolved. Germline V gene lookup returns CDR1 MDHEN and CDR2 SYDVKM. CDR3 length: 15 amino acids. V was pared by 1 base and J by 4 bases, with 13 bases between. This chain's CDR3 is CASSLSRTVGTEAFF. For the CDR3, the DNA is TGTGCCAGCAGTTTATCACGGACGGTGGGCACTGAAGCTTTCTTT.

The rearrangement joins TRBV7-8 to TRBJ1-5, with D perhaps matching TRBD1 (6 bases). The CDR3 sequence is 16 residues long. Germline CDR1 is SGHVS and CDR2 is FQNEAQ. V dropped 1 base and J dropped 4 bases, with 14 bases sitting between them. CDR3 in DNA: TGTGCCAGCAGCTTAGTGGTGGGGGACAAGAATCAGCCCCAGCATTTT. Its protein product is CASSLVVGDKNQPQHF.